These 19 T cell receptor beta chains were all obtained from the same sample, sequenced in a study of blood T cell repertoires in COVID-19 (TCRdb year 2020). Libraries were prepared through the immunoSEQ multiplex PCR assay. The source is immuneACCESS, and TCRdb retained only in-frame sequences with V and J called. Part of the clones is not carried over; for the studies checked, unresolved V genes explain less than half of this, and the remainder is unexplained. Within this sample are more than 350,000 clones, with roughly 86% of them counted one time only. Over 9.5% of the sample is taken by the ten largest. Material for sequencing was peripheral blood. The receptor set was obtained from a woman aged 25 to 45 with COVID-19, enrolled during active disease.

The chain is built from TRBV28 and TRBJ1-1, with a tentative D call TRBD1 (6 bases). The CDR3 is made up of 14 amino acids. Deletions cut 3 bases from V and 11 bases from J, with 19 bases between. In germline, CDR1 is MDHEN, CDR2 SYDVKM. As DNA, the CDR3 is TGTGCCAGCAGTTTCTACACAGAGGGGCAGGGGGCTTTCTTT. Its translation is CASSFYTEGQGAFF.

Here the CDR3 DNA reads TGTGCCAGCAGCCATCCGGACAGGGGCAGCTCCTACGAGCAGTACTTC. Protein: CASSHPDRGSSYEQYF. The rearrangement uses TRBV16 and TRBJ2-7, with 9 positions matching TRBD1. Germline trimming cut 3 bases from V and 0 bases from J; bases unmatched to any gene: 6. This CDR3 spans 16 amino acids. Germline V gives CDR1 KGHSY, CDR2 FQNENV.

This sequence joins TRBV30 and TRBJ2-5; no clear D gene. The CDR3 contains 14 residues. The V end lost 1 base, the J end lost 4 bases, and 13 bases lay between the germline ends. The germline V gene encodes CDR1 GTSNPN and CDR2 SVGIG (reference sequence). CDR3 region: CAWSAGQDGETQYF. CDR3 bases: TGTGCCTGGAGTGCTGGGCAGGATGGAGAGACCCAGTACTTC.

As for this clone: Other DNA sequences within the sample encode an identical CDR3. The chain uses TRBV2 and TRBJ2-7; 7 bases fit TRBD1. Trimming removed 4 bases from V and 4 bases from J; junction bases left unmatched: 4. The CDR3 has 13 amino acids. Germline assignment: CDR1 SNHLY and CDR2 FYNNEI. The CDR3 DNA is TGTGCCAGCAGTGGACAGGGTCCATACGAGCAGTACTTC. It specifies CASSGQGPYEQYF.

This clone was counted a single time. The chain recombines TRBV5-1 with TRBJ1-4, with TRBD1 identical over 9 bases. Germline V gives CDR1 SGHRS, CDR2 YFSETQ. Trimming at V came to 4 bases and at J to 2 bases, leaving 6 bases not matched to a gene. CDR3 length: 16 amino acids. CDR3 residues: CASSATGGATNEKLFF. CDR3 nucleotide sequence: TGCGCCAGCAGCGCGACAGGGGGGGCGACTAATGAAAAACTGTTTTTT.

The chain employs TRBV28 and TRBJ1-4; no definite D call. Germline V gene data show CDR1 as MDHEN and CDR2 as SYDVKM. The CDR3 spans 14 residues. The V end was cut by 1 base, the J end by 4 bases, with 7 bases between. The CDR3 region has the DNA TGTGCCAGCAGTTTATACAGTTTTAATGAAAAACTGTTTTTT. Translating it yields CASSLYSFNEKLFF.

This clone was seen only a few times. This chain uses TRBV2 with TRBJ2-7; 11 bases are shared with TRBD2. The CDR3 covers 15 residues. Germline CDR1 SNHLY, CDR2 FYNNEI. V lost 5 bases to trimming and J lost 0 bases; unmatched junction nucleotides: 3. CDR3 DNA: TGTGCCAGCAGTATAGCGGGAGGGTCCTCCTACGAGCAGTACTTC. Amino acids: CASSIAGGSSYEQYF.

The J gene is TRBJ2-2, the V gene TRBV5-1; TRBD1 matches at 7 bases. The CDR3 consists of 17 residues. The ends lost 0 bases at V and 4 bases at J; junction bases unmatched: 9. CDR1 is SGHRS, CDR2 YFSETQ, per germline. Here the CDR3 reads CASSLEFDRVGTGELFF. The CDR3 DNA reads TGCGCCAGCAGCTTGGAATTTGACAGGGTTGGCACCGGGGAGCTGTTTTTT.

This clone appeared a single time. The chain recombines TRBV5-6 with TRBJ1-1; no clear D gene. Germline V gene data show CDR1 as SGHDT and CDR2 as YYEEEE. Trimming pared 4 bases from V and 3 bases from J, leaving 13 bases between. CDR3 length: 14 residues. CDR3 sequence reads: CASSVGADDTEAFF. In nucleotides, the CDR3 is TGTGCCAGCAGCGTAGGAGCGGATGACACTGAAGCTTTCTTT.

This clone was counted once. The chain links TRBV5-4 to TRBJ2-2; 7 bases agree with TRBD1. The V segment lost 4 bases and the J segment 4 bases; nucleotides outside the gene matches: 10. The germline gives CDR1 SGHNT, CDR2 YYREEE (reference sequence). The CDR3 is 16 residues long. The CDR3 nucleotides read TGTGCCAGCAGCCGCGGTCAGGGGGACACCACCGGGGAGCTGTTTTTT. Its translation: CASSRGQGDTTGELFF.

This clone was recorded once. The chain joins TRBV15 to TRBJ1-4; D unclear. From germline, CDR1 is LNHNV and CDR2 YYDKDF (reference sequence). CDR3 size: 15 residues. Trimming stripped 5 bases from V and 0 bases from J, with 10 bases between. CDR3 in DNA: TGTGCCACCAGCCCCTCCCTTACAACTAATGAAAAACTGTTTTTT. This codes for CATSPSLTTNEKLFF.

The genes are TRBV7-2 and TRBJ2-7, with 8 bases fitting TRBD2. Looked up from germline, CDR1 is SGHTA and CDR2 is FQGNSA. CDR3 length: 17 amino acids. V shed 2 bases and J 2 bases; nucleotides not matched to a gene: 11. The CDR3 spells CASSLSRGGRTTYEQYF. CDR3 nucleotide sequence: TGTGCCAGCAGCTTAAGTCGGGGCGGGAGGACTACCTACGAGCAGTACTTC. The variable domain in full, with the rest retrieved from reference TRBV7-2 and TRBJ2-7, is GAGVSQSPSNKVTEKGKDVELRCDPISGHTALYWYRQSLGQGLEFLIYFQGNSAPDKSGLPSDRFSAERTGGSVSTLTIQRTQQEDSAVYLCASSLSRGGRTTYEQYFGPGTRLTVT.

This clone has only a few counts. The chain uses TRBV10-1 and TRBJ2-7; maybe TRBD2 (6 bases). V was clipped by 0 bases and J by 0 bases, with 6 bases between them. Germline V CDR1 and CDR2: WNHNN, SYGVQD (reference sequence). The CDR3 contains 14 residues. The CDR3 here is CASSESGGSYEQYF. DNA of the CDR3: TGCGCCAGCAGTGAGTCGGGGGGCTCCTACGAGCAGTACTTC.

This clone was observed a few times. The V and J genes are TRBV5-6 and TRBJ1-5; 12 bases match TRBD1. The length of the CDR3 is 17 residues. V lost 1 base and J lost 4; bases outside the gene matches: 6. Germline CDR1 is SGHDT and CDR2 is YYEEEE. The CDR3 DNA is TGTGCCAGCAGCTTGCAGGGGACAGGGGGCTTTAATCAGCCCCAGCATTTT. It translates to CASSLQGTGGFNQPQHF.

The chain links TRBV5-1 to TRBJ2-7; 9 bases are a match to TRBD2. V lost 3 bases and J lost 4; bases outside the gene matches: 11. Germline V CDR1 and CDR2: SGHRS, YFSETQ. This CDR3 spans 16 amino acids. CDR3 sequence reads: CASSSGRSSGGYEQYF. The CDR3 region has the DNA TGCGCCAGCAGCTCTGGCAGGAGTAGCGGGGGTTACGAGCAGTACTTC. The whole variable domain, filled in from reference TRBV5-1 and TRBJ2-7, reads KAGVTQTPRYLIKTRGQQVTLSCSPISGHRSVSWYQQTPGQGLQFLFEYFSETQRNKGNFPGRFSGRQFSNSRSEMNVSTLELGDSALYLCASSSGRSSGGYEQYFGPGTRLTVT.

The chain uses TRBV27 and TRBJ2-7, with 8 positions matching TRBD2. Germline assignment: CDR1 MNHEY and CDR2 SMNVEV (reference sequence). The trim removed 0 bases at V and 2 bases at J, leaving 3 bases unmatched. This CDR3 comprises 15 residues. This CDR3 reads CASSLSRGGPYEQYF. For the CDR3, the DNA is TGTGCCAGCAGTTTATCCCGGGGGGGGCCCTACGAGCAGTACTTC.

The rearrangement uses TRBV6-2 or TRBV6-3 and TRBJ2-5; D is possibly TRBD2 (5 bases). V was shortened by 6 bases and J by 1 base, with 15 bases between the two germline ends. This CDR3 region has 15 residues. CDR1 MNHEY and CDR2 SVGEGT come from the germline V gene. The CDR3 DNA sequence: TGTGCCAGCAGCCGAGGCGACTACGCCCAAGAGACCCAGTACTTC. This gives the protein CASSRGDYAQETQYF.

The chain joins TRBV29-1 to TRBJ2-1; 13 bases match TRBD2. Germline loops: CDR1 SQVTM, CDR2 ANQGSEA. The CDR3 runs 14 residues. V lost 7 bases, J lost 8 bases, and 8 bases stayed unmatched. This CDR3 is CSAPGLAGEDEQFF. The CDR3 bases are TGCAGCGCCCCCGGACTAGCGGGAGAGGATGAGCAGTTCTTC.

This chain connects TRBV27 to TRBJ1-6; D remains ambiguous. CDR1 is MNHEY and CDR2 is SMNVEV in the germline V gene (reference sequence). Trimming removed 5 bases from V and 9 bases from J, with 17 bases in between. The CDR3 has 15 amino acids. The CDR3 loop reads CASSLGVASSSPLHF. The CDR3 DNA is TGTGCCAGCAGTCTCGGGGTAGCAAGTAGTTCACCCCTCCACTTT.